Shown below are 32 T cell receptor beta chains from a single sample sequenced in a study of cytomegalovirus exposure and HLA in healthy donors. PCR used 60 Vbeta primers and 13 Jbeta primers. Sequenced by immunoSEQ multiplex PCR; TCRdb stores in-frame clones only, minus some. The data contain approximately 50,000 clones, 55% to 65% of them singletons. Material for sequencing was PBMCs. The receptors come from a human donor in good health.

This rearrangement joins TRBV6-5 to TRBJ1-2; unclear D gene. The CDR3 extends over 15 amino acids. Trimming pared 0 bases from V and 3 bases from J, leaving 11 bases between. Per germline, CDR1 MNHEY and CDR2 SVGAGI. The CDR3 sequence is CASSYSIEGDYGYTF. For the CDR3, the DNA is TGTGCCAGCAGTTACTCGATAGAGGGCGACTATGGCTACACCTTC.

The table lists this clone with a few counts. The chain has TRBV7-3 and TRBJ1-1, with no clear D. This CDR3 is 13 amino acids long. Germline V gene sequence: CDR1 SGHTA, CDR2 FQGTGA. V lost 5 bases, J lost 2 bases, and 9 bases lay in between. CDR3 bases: TGTGCCAGCAGCATCACGGGTAACACTGAAGCTTTCTTT. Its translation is CASSITGNTEAFF.

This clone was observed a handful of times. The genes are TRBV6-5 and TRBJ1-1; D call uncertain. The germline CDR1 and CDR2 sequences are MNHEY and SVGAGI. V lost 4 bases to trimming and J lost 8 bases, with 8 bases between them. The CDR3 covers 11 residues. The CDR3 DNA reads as TGTGCCAGCAGTTCCACAGCAGAAGCTTTCTTT. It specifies CASSSTAEAFF.

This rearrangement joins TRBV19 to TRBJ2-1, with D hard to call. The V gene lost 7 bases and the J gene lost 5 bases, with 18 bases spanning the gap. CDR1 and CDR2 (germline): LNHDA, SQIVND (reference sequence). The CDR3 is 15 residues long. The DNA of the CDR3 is TGTGCCAGTACCCTGGCAGTTTCCTTAAACAATGAGCAGTTCTTC. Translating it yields CASTLAVSLNNEQFF.

DNA for the CDR3: TGTGCCAGCAGCCAAGGGGACAGAACCAATGAAAAACTGTTTTTT. Protein product: CASSQGDRTNEKLFF. This chain joins TRBV4-2 and TRBJ1-4; 7 bases line up with TRBD1. The CDR3 has 15 residues. Germline trimming cut 1 base from V and 5 bases from J; bases unmatched to any gene: 4. Looked up from germline, CDR1 is LGHNA and CDR2 is YNFKEQ.

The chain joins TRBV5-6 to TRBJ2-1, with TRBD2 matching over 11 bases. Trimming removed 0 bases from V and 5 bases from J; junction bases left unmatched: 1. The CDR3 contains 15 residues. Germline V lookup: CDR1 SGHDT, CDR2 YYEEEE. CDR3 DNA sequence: TGTGCCAGCAGCTTGGTGGGACTAGCGGACAATGAGCAGTTCTTC. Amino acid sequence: CASSLVGLADNEQFF.

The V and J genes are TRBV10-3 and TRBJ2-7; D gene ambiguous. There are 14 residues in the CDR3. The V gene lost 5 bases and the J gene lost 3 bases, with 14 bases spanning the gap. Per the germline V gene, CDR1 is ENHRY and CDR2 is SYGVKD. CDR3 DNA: TGTGCCATCAGTTCCGGTCCCACCTACTACGAGCAGTACTTC. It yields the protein CAISSGPTYYEQYF.

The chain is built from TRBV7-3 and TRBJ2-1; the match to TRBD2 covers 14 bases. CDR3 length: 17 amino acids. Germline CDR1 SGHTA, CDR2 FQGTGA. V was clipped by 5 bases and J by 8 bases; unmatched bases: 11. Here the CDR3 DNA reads TGTGCCAGCAGCCCCCGGGGCGGACTAGCGGGGGGCGATGAGCAGTTCTTC. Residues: CASSPRGGLAGGDEQFF. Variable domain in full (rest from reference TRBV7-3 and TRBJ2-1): GAGVSQTPSNKVTEKGKYVELRCDPISGHTALYWYRQSLGQGPEFLIYFQGTGAADDSGLPNDRFFAVRPEGSVSTLKIQRTERGDSAVYLCASSPRGGLAGGDEQFFGPGTRLTVL.

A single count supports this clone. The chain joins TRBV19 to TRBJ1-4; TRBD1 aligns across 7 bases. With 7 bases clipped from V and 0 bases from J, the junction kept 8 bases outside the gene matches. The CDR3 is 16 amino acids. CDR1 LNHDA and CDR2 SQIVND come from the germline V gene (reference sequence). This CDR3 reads CASKADRTATNEKLFF. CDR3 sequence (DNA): TGTGCCAGTAAGGCGGACAGGACTGCAACTAATGAAAAACTGTTTTTT.

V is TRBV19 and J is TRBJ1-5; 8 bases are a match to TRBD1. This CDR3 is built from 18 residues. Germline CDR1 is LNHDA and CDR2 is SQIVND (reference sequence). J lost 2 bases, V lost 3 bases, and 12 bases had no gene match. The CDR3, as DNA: TGTGCCAGTAGTATGGACAGTAGGACAGGGTTGGGCAATCAGCCCCAGCATTTT. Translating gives CASSMDSRTGLGNQPQHF.

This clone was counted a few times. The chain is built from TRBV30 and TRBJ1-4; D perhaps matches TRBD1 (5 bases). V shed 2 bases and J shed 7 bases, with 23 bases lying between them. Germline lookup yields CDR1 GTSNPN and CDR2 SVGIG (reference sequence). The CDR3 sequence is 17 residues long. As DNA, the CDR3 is TGTGCCTGGAGTACGCAGGAGGGGTTAGGTGTGAGTGAAAAACTGTTTTTT. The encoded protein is CAWSTQEGLGVSEKLFF.

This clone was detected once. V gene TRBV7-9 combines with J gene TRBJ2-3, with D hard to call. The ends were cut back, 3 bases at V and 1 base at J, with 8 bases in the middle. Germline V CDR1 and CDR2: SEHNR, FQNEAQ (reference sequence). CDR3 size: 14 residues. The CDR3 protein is CASSLTLGTDTQYF. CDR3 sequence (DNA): TGTGCCAGCAGCTTGACGCTAGGCACAGATACGCAGTATTTT.

The CDR3 spells CASSRSGTSDSPLHF. DNA for the CDR3: TGTGCCAGCAGTCGCTCCGGGACTTCGGATTCACCCCTCCACTTT. V gene TRBV6-6 combines with J gene TRBJ1-6; a weak D match, TRBD1 (5 bases). CDR3 length: 15 amino acids. In germline, CDR1 is MNHNY, CDR2 SVGAGI (reference sequence). The germline V and J ends were trimmed by 5 bases and 8 bases, with 16 bases remaining between them.

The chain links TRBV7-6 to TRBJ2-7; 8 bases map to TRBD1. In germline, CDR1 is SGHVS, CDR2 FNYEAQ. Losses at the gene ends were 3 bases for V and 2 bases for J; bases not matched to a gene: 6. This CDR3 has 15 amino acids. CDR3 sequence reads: CASSLFPGQAYEQYF. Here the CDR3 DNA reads TGTGCCAGCAGCTTGTTCCCGGGACAGGCCTACGAGCAGTACTTC.

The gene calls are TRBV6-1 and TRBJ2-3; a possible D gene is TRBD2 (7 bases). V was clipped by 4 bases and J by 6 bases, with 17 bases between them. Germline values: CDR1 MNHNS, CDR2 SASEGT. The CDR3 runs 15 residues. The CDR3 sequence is CASSVDRGASDTQYF. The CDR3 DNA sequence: TGTGCCAGCAGTGTTGACCGGGGGGCATCGGATACGCAGTATTTT.

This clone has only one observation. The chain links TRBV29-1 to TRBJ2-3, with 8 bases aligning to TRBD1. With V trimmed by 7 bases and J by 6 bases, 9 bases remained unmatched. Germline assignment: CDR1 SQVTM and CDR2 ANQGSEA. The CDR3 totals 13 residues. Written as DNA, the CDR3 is TGCAGCGCCCCGGACAGGGTTGCCGATACGCAGTATTTT. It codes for CSAPDRVADTQYF.

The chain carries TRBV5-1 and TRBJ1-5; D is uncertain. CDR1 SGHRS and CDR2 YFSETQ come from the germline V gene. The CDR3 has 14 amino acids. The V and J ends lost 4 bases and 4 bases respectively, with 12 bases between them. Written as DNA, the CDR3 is TGCGCCAGCAGCACGGGTGATGGGAATCAGCCCCAGCATTTT. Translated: CASSTGDGNQPQHF.

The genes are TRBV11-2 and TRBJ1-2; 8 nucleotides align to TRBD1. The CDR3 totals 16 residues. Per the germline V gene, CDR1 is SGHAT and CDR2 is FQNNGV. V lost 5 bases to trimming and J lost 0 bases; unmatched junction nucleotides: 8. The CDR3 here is CASSPAGTGTNYGYTF. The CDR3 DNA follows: TGTGCCAGCAGCCCAGCCGGGACAGGCACTAACTATGGCTACACCTTC.

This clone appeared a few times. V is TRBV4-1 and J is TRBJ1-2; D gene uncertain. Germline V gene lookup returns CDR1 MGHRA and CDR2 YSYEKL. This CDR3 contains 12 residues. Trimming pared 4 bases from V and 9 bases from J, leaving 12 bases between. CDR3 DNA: TGCGCCAGCAGCCCTAACAGCTTAAGCTACACCTTC. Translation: CASSPNSLSYTF.

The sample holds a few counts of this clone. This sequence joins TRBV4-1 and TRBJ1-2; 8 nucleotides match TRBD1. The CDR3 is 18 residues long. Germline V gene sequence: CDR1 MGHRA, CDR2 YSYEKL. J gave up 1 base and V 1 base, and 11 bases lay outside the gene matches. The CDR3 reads CASSQGGIRQGFNYGYTF. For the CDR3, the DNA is TGCGCCAGCAGCCAAGGAGGGATCAGACAGGGGTTTAACTATGGCTACACCTTC.

The CDR3 is CASTSGQGRYNEQFF. In DNA, the CDR3 is TGTGCCAGCACTTCGGGGCAGGGGCGGTACAATGAGCAGTTCTTC. This chain joins TRBV5-6 and TRBJ2-1; a weak D match, TRBD1 (6 bases). The CDR3 has 15 residues. Trimming removed 6 bases from V and 4 bases from J, with 17 bases in between. Germline V gives CDR1 SGHDT, CDR2 YYEEEE.

CDR3: CASSYIGGRDTGELFF. The CDR3 bases are TGTGCCAGCAGTTACATCGGGGGTAGAGACACCGGGGAGCTGTTTTTT. The V and J genes are TRBV6-5 and TRBJ2-2; D is possibly TRBD2 (6 bases). Germline V gene lookup returns CDR1 MNHEY and CDR2 SVGAGI. Trimming took 2 bases from V and 3 from J, leaving 13 bases between them. This CDR3 comprises 16 residues.

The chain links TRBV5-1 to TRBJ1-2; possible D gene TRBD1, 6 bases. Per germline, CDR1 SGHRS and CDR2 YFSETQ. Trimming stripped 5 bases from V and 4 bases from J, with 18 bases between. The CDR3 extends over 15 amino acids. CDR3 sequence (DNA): TGCGCCAGCAGGTGGTCCGAAAGGGGGATCTATGGCTACACCTTC. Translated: CASRWSERGIYGYTF. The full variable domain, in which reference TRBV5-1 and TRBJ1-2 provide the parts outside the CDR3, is KAGVTQTPRYLIKTRGQQVTLSCSPISGHRSVSWYQQTPGQGLQFLFEYFSETQRNKGNFPGRFSGRQFSNSRSEMNVSTLELGDSALYLCASRWSERGIYGYTFGSGTRLTVV.

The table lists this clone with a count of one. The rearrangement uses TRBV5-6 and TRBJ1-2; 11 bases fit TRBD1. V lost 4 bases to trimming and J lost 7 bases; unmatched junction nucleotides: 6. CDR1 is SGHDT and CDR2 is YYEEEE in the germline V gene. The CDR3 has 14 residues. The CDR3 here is CASSRGQGAGGYTF. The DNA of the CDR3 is TGTGCCAGCAGCCGTGGACAGGGGGCGGGTGGCTACACCTTC.

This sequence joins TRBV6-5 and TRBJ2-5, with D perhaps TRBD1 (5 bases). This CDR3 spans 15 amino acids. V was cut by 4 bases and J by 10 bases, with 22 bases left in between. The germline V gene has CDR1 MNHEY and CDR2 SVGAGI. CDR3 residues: CASSSPRASLFDQYF. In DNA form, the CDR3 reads TGTGCCAGCAGTTCCCCCAGGGCCTCTCTGTTTGACCAGTACTTC.

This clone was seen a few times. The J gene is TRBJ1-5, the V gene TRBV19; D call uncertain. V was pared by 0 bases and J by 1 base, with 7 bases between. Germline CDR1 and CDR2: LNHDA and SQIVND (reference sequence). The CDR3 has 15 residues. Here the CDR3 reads CASSIEQLSNQPQHF. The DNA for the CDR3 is TGTGCCAGTAGTATAGAACAATTAAGCAATCAGCCCCAGCATTTT.

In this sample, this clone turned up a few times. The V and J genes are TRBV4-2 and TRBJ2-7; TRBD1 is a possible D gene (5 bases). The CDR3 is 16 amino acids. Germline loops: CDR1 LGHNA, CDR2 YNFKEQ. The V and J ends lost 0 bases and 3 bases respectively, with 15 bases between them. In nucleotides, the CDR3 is TGTGCCAGCAGCCAAGACCCCACAGGTACCTTCTACGAGCAGTACTTC. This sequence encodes CASSQDPTGTFYEQYF.

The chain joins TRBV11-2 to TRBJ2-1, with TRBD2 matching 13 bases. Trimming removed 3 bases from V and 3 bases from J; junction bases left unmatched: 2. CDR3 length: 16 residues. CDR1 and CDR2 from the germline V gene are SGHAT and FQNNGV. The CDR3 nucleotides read TGTGCCAGCAGCTTGTGGACTAGCGGGGGCTACAATGAGCAGTTCTTC. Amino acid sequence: CASSLWTSGGYNEQFF.

DNA for the CDR3: TGTGCCAGTAAACCGGGCGGGACGGCAACTAATGAAAAACTGTTTTTT. Its translation is CASKPGGTATNEKLFF. The gene calls are TRBV19 and TRBJ1-4; possible D gene TRBD1, 5 bases. From germline, CDR1 is LNHDA and CDR2 SQIVND (reference sequence). V was pared by 7 bases and J by 0 bases, with 15 bases between. This CDR3 is built from 16 residues.

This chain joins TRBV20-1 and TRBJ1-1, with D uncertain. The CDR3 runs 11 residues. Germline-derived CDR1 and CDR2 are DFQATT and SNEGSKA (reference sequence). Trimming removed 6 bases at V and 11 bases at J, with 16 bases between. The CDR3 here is CSARSRRGAFF. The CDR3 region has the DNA TGCAGTGCGCGGTCTAGGCGAGGTGCTTTCTTT.

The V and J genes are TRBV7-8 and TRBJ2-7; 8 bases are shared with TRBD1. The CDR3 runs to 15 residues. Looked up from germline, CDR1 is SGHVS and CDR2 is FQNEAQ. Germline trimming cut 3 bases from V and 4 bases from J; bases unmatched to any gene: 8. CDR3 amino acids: CASSFSGTGYYEQYF. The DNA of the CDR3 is TGTGCCAGCAGCTTTTCCGGGACAGGATATTACGAGCAGTACTTC.

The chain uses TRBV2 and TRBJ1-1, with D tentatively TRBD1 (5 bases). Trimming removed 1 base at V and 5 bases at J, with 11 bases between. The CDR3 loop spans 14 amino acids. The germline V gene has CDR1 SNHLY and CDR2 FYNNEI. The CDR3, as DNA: TGTGCCAGCAGTGAAGAAGGGGTACGGACTGAAGCTTTCTTT. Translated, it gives CASSEEGVRTEAFF.